Shown below are 14 T cell receptor beta chains from a single sample sequenced in a study of control samples from healthy donors and cancer patients. The data were produced by immunoSEQ multiplex PCR, yet TCRdb's version contains in-frame clones alone and is incomplete. The repertoire holds fewer than 130,000 clones, with around 89% as singletons. Sequencing was performed on PBMCs. The receptors derive from a woman between 55 and 75 years old with lung cancer.

The rearrangement links TRBV3-1 (or the pseudogene TRBV3-2) to TRBJ1-4; D ambiguous. The CDR3 consists of 12 residues. The V gene's germline CDR1 is LGHDT and CDR2 YNNKEL (reference sequence). V lost 5 bases and J 8 bases, leaving 9 bases between the germline ends. The CDR3, as DNA: TGTGCCAGCAGCAATAAGCGGGAAAAACTGTTTTTT. Protein product: CASSNKREKLFF.

The chain employs TRBV11-2 and TRBJ2-1; D call uncertain. The CDR3 extends over 16 amino acids. Germline V gene data show CDR1 as SGHAT and CDR2 as FQNNGV. Trimming removed 1 base at V and 7 bases at J, with 17 bases between. The CDR3 protein is CASSLGSPSPANEQFF. CDR3 sequence (DNA): TGTGCCAGCAGCTTAGGGAGCCCTAGTCCAGCGAATGAGCAGTTCTTC.

The chain uses TRBV5-1 and TRBJ2-5; 8 bases are shared with TRBD2. Trimming cost V 1 base and J 2 bases; bases outside gene matches: 4. The CDR3 sequence is 15 residues long. Germline V CDR1 and CDR2: SGHRS, YFSETQ. CDR3 nucleotides: TGCGCCAGCAGCTTGATCGGGGGGGATCAAGAGACCCAGTACTTC. Its translation: CASSLIGGDQETQYF. Filled out from reference TRBV5-1 and TRBJ2-5, the complete variable domain reads KAGVTQTPRYLIKTRGQQVTLSCSPISGHRSVSWYQQTPGQGLQFLFEYFSETQRNKGNFPGRFSGRQFSNSRSEMNVSTLELGDSALYLCASSLIGGDQETQYFGPGTRLLVL.

The V and J genes are TRBV3-1 (or the pseudogene TRBV3-2) and TRBJ1-6; no reliable D call. Germline CDR1 and CDR2: LGHDT and YNNKEL (reference sequence). Between the trimmed V and J ends, which lost 4 bases and 7 bases, there was a span of 23 bases. The CDR3 contains 18 residues. CDR3 protein: CASSPAQGRKYINSPLHF. As DNA, the CDR3 is TGTGCCAGCAGCCCAGCCCAAGGAAGAAAGTACATCAATTCACCCCTCCACTTT.

The chain employs TRBV7-6 and TRBJ2-2; D is unclear. CDR1 and CDR2 (germline): SGHVS, FNYEAQ. Trimming removed 4 bases from V and 3 bases from J, with 6 bases in between. CDR3 length: 13 residues. DNA of the CDR3: TGTGCCAGCAGCTCATTTTACACCGGGGAGCTGTTTTTT. The encoded protein is CASSSFYTGELFF.

The gene calls are TRBV7-2 and TRBJ1-2; TRBD1 might be the D (6 bases). Germline V CDR1 and CDR2: SGHTA, FQGNSA. Trimming removed 0 bases at V and 3 bases at J, with 8 bases between. The CDR3 extends over 14 amino acids. CDR3 DNA sequence: TGTGCCAGCAGCTTAGCGGCAGGGGACTATGGCTACACCTTC. It codes for CASSLAAGDYGYTF. The full variable domain, completed using reference TRBV7-2 and TRBJ1-2, is GAGVSQSPSNKVTEKGKDVELRCDPISGHTALYWYRQSLGQGLEFLIYFQGNSAPDKSGLPSDRFSAERTGGSVSTLTIQRTQQEDSAVYLCASSLAAGDYGYTFGSGTRLTVV.

The CDR3 nucleotides are TGTGCCAGCAGCTCGGGACAGGGCTTTGGCTACACCTTC. Its protein is CASSSGQGFGYTF. This rearrangement joins TRBV11-2 to TRBJ1-2; TRBD1 aligns across 9 bases. V gave up 4 bases and J gave up 7 bases; unmatched junction bases: 4. CDR1 is SGHAT and CDR2 is FQNNGV in the germline V gene. The CDR3 is 13 amino acids.

The chain carries TRBV5-1 and TRBJ1-6, with a possible D match to TRBD1 (6 bases). The CDR3 runs to 16 residues. Between the trimmed V and J ends, which lost 3 bases and 7 bases, there was a span of 17 bases. Germline CDR1 and CDR2: SGHRS and YFSETQ. This chain's CDR3 is CASSYARDNDNSPLHF. CDR3 bases: TGCGCCAGCAGCTACGCCCGGGACAACGACAATTCACCCCTCCACTTT.

This chain uses TRBV19 with TRBJ1-2; weak D call: TRBD1 (6 bases). There are 15 residues in the CDR3. Trimming shortened V by 6 bases and J by 9 bases, and 23 bases separated the two germline ends. Per the germline V gene, CDR1 is LNHDA and CDR2 is SQIVND (reference sequence). This CDR3 is CASRNGGGQGLSYTF. In DNA, the CDR3 is TGTGCCAGTAGGAATGGCGGGGGGCAGGGTCTCAGCTACACCTTC.

V gene TRBV5-1 combines with J gene TRBJ2-1; 8 bases line up with TRBD1. Germline CDR1 reads SGHRS; CDR2 reads YFSETQ. This CDR3 has 19 residues. Trimming removed 4 bases from V and 0 bases from J; junction bases left unmatched: 15. CDR3 sequence (DNA): TGCGCCAGCAGCGGCCGGACAGGGCAAAGAATTAGCTCCTACAATGAGCAGTTCTTC. Its translation: CASSGRTGQRISSYNEQFF.

The genes are TRBV5-1 and TRBJ1-1, with D perhaps TRBD1 (6 bases). Trimming took 5 bases from V and 3 from J, leaving 23 bases between them. Germline assignment: CDR1 SGHRS and CDR2 YFSETQ. This CDR3 has 17 residues. CDR3 in amino acids: CASSRGLPQGGDTEAFF. The CDR3 DNA reads TGCGCCAGCAGTCGAGGGTTGCCACAGGGAGGGGACACTGAAGCTTTCTTT.

This clone has more than one count but fewer than ten. The chain is built from TRBV3-1 (or the pseudogene TRBV3-2) and TRBJ1-5; D is uncertain. The CDR3 totals 14 residues. CDR1 is LGHDT and CDR2 is YNNKEL in the germline V gene (reference sequence). The ends were cut back, 2 bases at V and 1 base at J, with 6 bases in the middle. The CDR3 bases are TGTGCCAGCAGCCAATATTCGAGCAATCAGCCCCAGCATTTT. This gives the protein CASSQYSSNQPQHF.

The V and J genes are TRBV19 and TRBJ1-1, with D perhaps TRBD1 (5 bases). This CDR3 is built from 17 residues. CDR1 and CDR2 (germline): LNHDA, SQIVND (reference sequence). V lost 0 bases and J lost 6, with 20 bases in between. CDR3 nucleotides: TGTGCCAGTAGTATAGATCCGCTGGAAAGGGGCTTTCCTGAAGCTTTCTTT. This translates into CASSIDPLERGFPEAFF.

This rearrangement joins TRBV29-1 to TRBJ2-3; TRBD1 matches 7 bases. The CDR3 spans 14 residues. CDR1 is SQVTM, CDR2 ANQGSEA, per germline. V lost 6 bases, J lost 7 bases, and 13 bases stayed unmatched. The CDR3 bases are TGCAGCGTGTGCCGGGACAGCGACGAAAATACGCAGTATTTT. It encodes CSVCRDSDENTQYF.